This T cell receptor (beta chain) was retrieved from a study of quantifying T cell responses using KT2 cells. Study at large: RNA was reverse transcribed with TCR alpha and beta constant-region primers. A predetermined fluorescence threshold ended the second PCR, run as a qPCR.

The cDNA 3' end received a ligated oligonucleotide with a UMI. The first PCR ran about 4 cycles with an equimolar RC1.1 and RC1.2 beta primer mix. TCRdb re-called the UMI-ligation and nested PCR reads through MiXCR, storing one row per CDR3 protein. The sample lists 42,000 or so distinct CDR3 sequences; 15% to 20% were seen once. The CDR3 is 13 amino acids. Trimming removed 4 bases from V and 6 bases from J; junction bases left unmatched: 3. CDR1 is SGHKS and CDR2 is YYEKEE in the germline V gene (reference sequence). The sample is PBMC spiked with counted cells of clone KT2. A range of KT2-to-PBMC ratios was made using fixed PBMC numbers.

The receptor's source is a human donor. Sequences were obtained from PBMCs spiked with cells of the T cell clone KT2. The V call is TRBV5-5, the J call TRBJ2-5; 10 bases match TRBD2. CDR3 residues: CASSLAGEKTQYF. Here the CDR3 DNA reads TGTGCCAGCAGCCTAGCGGGAGAAAAGACCCAGTACTTC.